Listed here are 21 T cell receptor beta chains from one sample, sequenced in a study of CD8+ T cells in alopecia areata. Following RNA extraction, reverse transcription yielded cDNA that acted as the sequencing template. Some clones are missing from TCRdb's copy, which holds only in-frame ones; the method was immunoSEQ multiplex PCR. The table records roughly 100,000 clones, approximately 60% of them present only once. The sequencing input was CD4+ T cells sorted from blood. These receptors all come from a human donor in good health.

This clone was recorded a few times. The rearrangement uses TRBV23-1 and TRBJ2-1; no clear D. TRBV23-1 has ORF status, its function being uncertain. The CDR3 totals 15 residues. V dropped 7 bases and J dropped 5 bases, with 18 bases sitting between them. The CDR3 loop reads CASTKGARKDNEQFF. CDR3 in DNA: TGCGCCAGCACCAAGGGTGCCCGTAAGGACAATGAGCAGTTCTTC.

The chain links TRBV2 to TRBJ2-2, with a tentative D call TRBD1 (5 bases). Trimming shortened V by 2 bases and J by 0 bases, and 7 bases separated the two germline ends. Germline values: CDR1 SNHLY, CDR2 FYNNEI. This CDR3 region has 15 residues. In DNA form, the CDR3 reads TGTGCCAGCAGTGAACAGGGCCCGAACACCGGGGAGCTGTTTTTT. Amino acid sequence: CASSEQGPNTGELFF.

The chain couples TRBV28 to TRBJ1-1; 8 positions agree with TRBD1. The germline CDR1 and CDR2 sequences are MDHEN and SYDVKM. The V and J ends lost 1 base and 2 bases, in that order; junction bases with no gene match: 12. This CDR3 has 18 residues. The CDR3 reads CASSLLGQGGRFNTEAFF. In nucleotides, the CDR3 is TGTGCCAGCAGTTTATTAGGACAGGGCGGACGATTCAACACTGAAGCTTTCTTT.

The DNA of the CDR3 is TGTGCCAGCAGCACAGATACGCAGTATTTT. This gives the protein CASSTDTQYF. This chain uses TRBV9 with TRBJ2-3; D remains ambiguous. This CDR3 is built from 10 residues. CDR1 and CDR2 (germline): SGDLS, YYNGEE. Trimming removed 4 bases from V and 3 bases from J, with 0 bases in between.

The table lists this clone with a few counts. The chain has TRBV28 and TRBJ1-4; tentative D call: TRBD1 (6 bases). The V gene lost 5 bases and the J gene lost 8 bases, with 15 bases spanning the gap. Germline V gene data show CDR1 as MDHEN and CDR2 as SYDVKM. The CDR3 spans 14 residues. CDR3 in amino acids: CASSPGQTQEKLFF. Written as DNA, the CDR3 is TGTGCCAGCAGTCCGGGACAAACCCAAGAAAAACTGTTTTTT.

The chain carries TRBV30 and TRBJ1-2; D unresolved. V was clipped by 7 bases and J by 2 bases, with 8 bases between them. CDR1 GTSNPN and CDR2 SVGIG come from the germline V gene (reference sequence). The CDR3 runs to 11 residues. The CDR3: CASGVNYGYTF. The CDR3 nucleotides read TGTGCCTCGGGAGTAAACTATGGCTACACCTTC. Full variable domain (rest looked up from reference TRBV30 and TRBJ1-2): SQTIHQWPATLVQPVGSPLSLECTVEGTSNPNLYWYRQAAGRGLQLLFYSVGIGQISSEVPQNLSASRPQDRQFILSSKKLLLSDSGFYLCASGVNYGYTFGSGTRLTVV.

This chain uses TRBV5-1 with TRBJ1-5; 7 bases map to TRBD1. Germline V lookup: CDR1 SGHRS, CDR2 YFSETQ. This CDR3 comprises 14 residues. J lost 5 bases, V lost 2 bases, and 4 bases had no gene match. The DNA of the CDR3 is TGCGCCAGCAGCTTTGGGACAGAAGATCAGCCCCAGCATTTT. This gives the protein CASSFGTEDQPQHF. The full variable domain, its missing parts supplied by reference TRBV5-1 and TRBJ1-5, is KAGVTQTPRYLIKTRGQQVTLSCSPISGHRSVSWYQQTPGQGLQFLFEYFSETQRNKGNFPGRFSGRQFSNSRSEMNVSTLELGDSALYLCASSFGTEDQPQHFGDGTRLSIL.

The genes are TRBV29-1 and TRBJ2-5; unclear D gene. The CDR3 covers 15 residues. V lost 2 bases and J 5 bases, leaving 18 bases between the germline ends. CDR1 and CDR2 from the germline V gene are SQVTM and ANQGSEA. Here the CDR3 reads CSVERNRDVLETQYF. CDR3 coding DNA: TGCAGCGTTGAACGTAACAGAGACGTCTTGGAGACCCAGTACTTC.

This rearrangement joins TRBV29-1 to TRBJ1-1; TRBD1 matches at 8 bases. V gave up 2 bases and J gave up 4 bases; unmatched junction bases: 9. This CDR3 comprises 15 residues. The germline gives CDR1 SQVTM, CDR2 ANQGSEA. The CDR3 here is CSVEQGAVVGTEAFF. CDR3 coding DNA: TGCAGCGTTGAACAGGGGGCAGTTGTCGGCACTGAAGCTTTCTTT. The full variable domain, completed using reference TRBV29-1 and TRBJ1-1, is SAVISQKPSRDICQRGTSLTIQCQVDSQVTMMFWYRQQPGQSLTLIATANQGSEATYESGFVIDKFPISRPNLTFSTLTVSNMSPEDSSIYLCSVEQGAVVGTEAFFGQGTRLTVV.

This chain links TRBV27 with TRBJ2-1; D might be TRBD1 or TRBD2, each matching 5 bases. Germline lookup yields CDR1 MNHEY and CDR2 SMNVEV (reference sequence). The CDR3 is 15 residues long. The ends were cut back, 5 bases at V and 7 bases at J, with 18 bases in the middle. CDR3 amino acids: CASSPWGEGRNEQFF. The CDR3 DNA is TGTGCCAGCAGTCCATGGGGCGAGGGCAGGAATGAGCAGTTCTTC.

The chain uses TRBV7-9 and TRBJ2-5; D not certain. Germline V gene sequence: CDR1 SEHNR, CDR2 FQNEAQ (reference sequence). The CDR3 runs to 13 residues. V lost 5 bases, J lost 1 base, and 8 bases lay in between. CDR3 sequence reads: CASSPRTQETQYF. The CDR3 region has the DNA TGTGCCAGCAGCCCTAGGACCCAAGAGACCCAGTACTTC.

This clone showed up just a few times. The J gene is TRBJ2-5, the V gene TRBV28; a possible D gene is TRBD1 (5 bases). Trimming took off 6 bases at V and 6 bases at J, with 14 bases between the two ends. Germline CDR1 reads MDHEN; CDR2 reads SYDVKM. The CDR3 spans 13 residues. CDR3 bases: TGTGCCAGCAGCAAGACAGTTACTAAGACCCAGTACTTC. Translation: CASSKTVTKTQYF.

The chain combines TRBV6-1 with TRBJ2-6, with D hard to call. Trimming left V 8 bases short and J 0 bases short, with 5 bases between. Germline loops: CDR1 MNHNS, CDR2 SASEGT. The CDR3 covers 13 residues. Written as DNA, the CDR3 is TGTGCCAGCGCCGACTCTGGGGCCAACGTCCTGACTTTC. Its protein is CASADSGANVLTF.

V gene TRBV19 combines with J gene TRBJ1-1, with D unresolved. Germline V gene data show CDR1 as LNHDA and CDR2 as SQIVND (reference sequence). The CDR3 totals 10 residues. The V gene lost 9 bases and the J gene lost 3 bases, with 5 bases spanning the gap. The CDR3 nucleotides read TGTGCCAGACAGTACACTGAAGCTTTCTTT. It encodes CARQYTEAFF.

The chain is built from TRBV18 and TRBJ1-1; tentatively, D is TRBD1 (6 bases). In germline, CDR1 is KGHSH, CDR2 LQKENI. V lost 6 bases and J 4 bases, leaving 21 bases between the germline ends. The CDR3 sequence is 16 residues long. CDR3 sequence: CASSEGTPQLGTEAFF. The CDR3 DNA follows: TGTGCCAGCTCGGAAGGGACACCCCAGTTGGGCACTGAAGCTTTCTTT.

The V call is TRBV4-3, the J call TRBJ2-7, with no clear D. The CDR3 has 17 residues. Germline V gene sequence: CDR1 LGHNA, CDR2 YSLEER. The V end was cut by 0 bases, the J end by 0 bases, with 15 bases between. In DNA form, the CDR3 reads TGCGCCAGCAGCCAAGATCTGCGGATCGACGCCTCCTACGAGCAGTACTTC. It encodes CASSQDLRIDASYEQYF.

The CDR3 here is CASSQEYTDTQYF. The CDR3 DNA is TGTGCCAGCAGCCAAGAATATACAGATACGCAGTATTTT. The chain joins TRBV7-2 to TRBJ2-3; D ambiguous. Germline V CDR1 and CDR2: SGHTA, FQGNSA. Trimming took off 5 bases at V and 3 bases at J, with 9 bases between the two ends. This CDR3 is built from 13 residues.

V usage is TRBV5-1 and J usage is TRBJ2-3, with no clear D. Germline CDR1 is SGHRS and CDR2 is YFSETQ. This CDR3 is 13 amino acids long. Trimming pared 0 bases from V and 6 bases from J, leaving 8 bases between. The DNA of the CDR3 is TGCGCCAGCAGCTTGGGTTTGGTGGATACGCAGTATTTT. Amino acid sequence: CASSLGLVDTQYF. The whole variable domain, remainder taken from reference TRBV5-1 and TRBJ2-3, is KAGVTQTPRYLIKTRGQQVTLSCSPISGHRSVSWYQQTPGQGLQFLFEYFSETQRNKGNFPGRFSGRQFSNSRSEMNVSTLELGDSALYLCASSLGLVDTQYFGPGTRLTVL.

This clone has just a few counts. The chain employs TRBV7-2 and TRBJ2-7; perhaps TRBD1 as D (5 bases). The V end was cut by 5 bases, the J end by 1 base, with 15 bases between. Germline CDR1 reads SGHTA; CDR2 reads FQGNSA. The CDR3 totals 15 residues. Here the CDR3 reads CASSNRGRQSYEQYF. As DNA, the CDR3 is TGTGCCAGCAGCAATAGGGGCCGGCAGTCCTACGAGCAGTACTTC.

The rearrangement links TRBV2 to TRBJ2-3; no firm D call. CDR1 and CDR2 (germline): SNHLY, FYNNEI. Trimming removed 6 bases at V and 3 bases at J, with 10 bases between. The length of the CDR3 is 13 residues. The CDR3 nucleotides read TGTGCCAGCAGGAACGGGTGGACAGATACGCAGTATTTT. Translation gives CASRNGWTDTQYF.

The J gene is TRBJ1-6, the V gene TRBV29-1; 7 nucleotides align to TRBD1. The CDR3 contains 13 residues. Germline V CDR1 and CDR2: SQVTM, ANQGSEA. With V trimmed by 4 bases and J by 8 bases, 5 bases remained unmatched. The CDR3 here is CSVAGGRDSPLHF. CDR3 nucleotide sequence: TGCAGCGTTGCAGGGGGTCGGGATTCACCCCTCCACTTT.